Below are 19 T cell receptor beta chains sequenced from a single sample in a study of blood T cell repertoires in COVID-19 (dated by TCRdb to 2018 to 2020). Libraries were constructed by the immunoSEQ multiplex PCR assay. The table comes from immuneACCESS by way of TCRdb, which keeps in-frame sequences with V and J called. Part of the clones is missing from these tables; in studies checked, under half for an unresolved V gene and the rest for unknown reasons. In this sample the table shows roughly 28,000 clones, 77% of which occur a single time. Around 7.9% of the sample comes from the top ten. Sequencing was done on a sample of peripheral blood. These receptors all come from a woman between 65 and 79 years old with active or convalescent COVID-19.

The rearrangement links TRBV9 to TRBJ1-1, with D maybe TRBD1 (5 bases). There are 13 residues in the CDR3. Germline CDR1 SGDLS, CDR2 YYNGEE. Deletions cut 2 bases from V and 2 bases from J, with 7 bases between. The CDR3 nucleotides are TGTGCCAGCAGCGTTACAGGTAACACTGAAGCTTTCTTT. Translation: CASSVTGNTEAFF.

V usage is TRBV19 and J usage is TRBJ1-1, with 11 bases aligning to TRBD1. The CDR3 contains 16 residues. Germline V gene sequence: CDR1 LNHDA, CDR2 SQIVND (reference sequence). Unmatched junction bases numbered 5, after V lost 4 bases and J lost 1 base. The CDR3 DNA follows: TGTGCCAGTAGTAGTCCCGGGACAGGGGGGAACACTGAAGCTTTCTTT. Encoded protein: CASSSPGTGGNTEAFF.

The rearrangement uses TRBV7-8 and TRBJ1-5; D call uncertain. The V end was cut by 5 bases, the J end by 4 bases, with 9 bases between. Germline CDR1 and CDR2: SGHVS and FQNEAQ. The CDR3 has 13 amino acids. The CDR3 loop reads CASSGFLNQPQHF. CDR3 nucleotide sequence: TGTGCCAGCAGCGGCTTTTTAAATCAGCCCCAGCATTTT. Looking up the rest from reference TRBV7-8 and TRBJ1-5 gives the full variable domain: GAGVSQSPRYKVAKRGQDVALRCDPISGHVSLFWYQQALGQGPEFLTYFQNEAQLDKSGLPSDRFFAERPEGSVSTLKIQRTQQEDSAVYLCASSGFLNQPQHFGDGTRLSIL.

V is TRBV2 and J is TRBJ2-5, with 11 bases aligning to TRBD2. V lost 8 bases to trimming and J lost 2 bases; unmatched junction nucleotides: 7. CDR3 length: 15 amino acids. Per the germline V gene, CDR1 is SNHLY and CDR2 is FYNNEI. The CDR3 protein is CASGETSGMQETQYF. CDR3 DNA: TGTGCCAGCGGGGAGACTAGCGGGATGCAAGAGACCCAGTACTTC.

The J gene is TRBJ2-3, the V gene TRBV19; weak D call: TRBD1 (6 bases). Trimming left V 5 bases short and J 4 bases short, with 13 bases between. From germline, CDR1 is LNHDA and CDR2 SQIVND (reference sequence). The CDR3 loop spans 14 amino acids. The CDR3 protein is CASSAQGPADTQYF. The CDR3 coding sequence is TGTGCCAGTAGTGCTCAGGGGCCGGCAGATACGCAGTATTTT. The variable domain in full, completed from reference TRBV19 and TRBJ2-3, reads DGGITQSPKYLFRKEGQNVTLSCEQNLNHDAMYWYRQDPGQGLRLIYYSQIVNDFQKGDIAEGYSVSREKKESFPLTVTSAQKNPTAFYLCASSAQGPADTQYFGPGTRLTVL.

The chain recombines TRBV18 with TRBJ2-1; 13 bases match TRBD2. CDR3 length: 18 residues. Germline trimming cut 1 base from V and 0 bases from J; bases unmatched to any gene: 3. CDR1 is KGHSH, CDR2 LQKENI, per germline. For the CDR3, the DNA is TGTGCCAGCTCACCACTATGGACTAGCGGGAGCTCCTACAATGAGCAGTTCTTC. Its protein product is CASSPLWTSGSSYNEQFF.

The chain uses TRBV6-5 and TRBJ1-6; the match to TRBD1 covers 8 bases. V lost 5 bases and J lost 8; bases outside the gene matches: 2. Per germline, CDR1 MNHEY and CDR2 SVGAGI. The CDR3 sequence is 13 residues long. The CDR3 reads CASSIQGDSPLHF. DNA of the CDR3: TGTGCCAGCAGTATACAGGGGGATTCACCCCTCCACTTT.

This clone was observed a single time. The chain carries TRBV6-5 and TRBJ2-1, with D possibly matching TRBD1 (5 bases). Germline lookup yields CDR1 MNHEY and CDR2 SVGAGI. The V end lost 7 bases, the J end lost 2 bases, and 12 bases lay between the germline ends. The CDR3 extends over 14 amino acids. CDR3 in amino acids: CASIPRGTYNEQFF. For the CDR3, the DNA is TGTGCCAGCATCCCAAGGGGAACCTACAATGAGCAGTTCTTC.

The gene calls are TRBV7-6 and TRBJ2-2; 10 positions agree with TRBD1. V gave up 5 bases and J gave up 5 bases; unmatched junction bases: 5. The CDR3 covers 15 residues. CDR1 SGHVS and CDR2 FNYEAQ come from the germline V gene. DNA for the CDR3: TGTGCCAGCAGCCACCGGGGACAGGGGACCGGGGAGCTGTTTTTT. It specifies CASSHRGQGTGELFF.

The chain recombines TRBV19 with TRBJ1-5, with D uncertain. This CDR3 has 17 amino acids. Germline V gives CDR1 LNHDA, CDR2 SQIVND (reference sequence). V shed 1 base and J shed 5 bases, with 18 bases lying between them. The chain's CDR3 is CASSIVEGIGSYQPQHF. As DNA, the CDR3 is TGTGCCAGTAGTATAGTCGAAGGGATTGGGAGCTATCAGCCCCAGCATTTT.

There are a few counts of this clone. This chain uses TRBV28 with TRBJ1-4; D uncertain. Trimming pared 2 bases from V and 10 bases from J, leaving 11 bases between. The CDR3 has 13 residues. In germline, CDR1 is MDHEN, CDR2 SYDVKM. The CDR3 sequence is CASSLIGGVKLFF. For the CDR3, the DNA is TGTGCCAGCAGTTTAATTGGAGGAGTAAAACTGTTTTTT.

V is TRBV5-1 and J is TRBJ2-7; D ambiguous. Germline V lookup: CDR1 SGHRS, CDR2 YFSETQ. The V end was cut by 2 bases, the J end by 2 bases, with 8 bases between. This CDR3 has 13 residues. CDR3 loop: CASSFSEPYEQYF. Here the CDR3 DNA reads TGCGCCAGCAGCTTCTCTGAGCCCTACGAGCAGTACTTC.

V is TRBV24-1 and J is TRBJ2-2; 12 bases map to TRBD2. The trim removed 4 bases at V and 4 bases at J, leaving 9 bases unmatched. The CDR3 totals 18 residues. CDR1 and CDR2 (germline): KGHDR, SFDVKD. The CDR3 is CATSDPAGLAGSTGELFF. DNA of the CDR3: TGTGCCACCAGTGACCCCGCCGGACTAGCGGGGAGCACCGGGGAGCTGTTTTTT.

The chain links TRBV6-5 to TRBJ2-3, with a possible D match to TRBD1 (6 bases). V was clipped by 8 bases and J by 4 bases, with 13 bases between them. This CDR3 has 13 amino acids. Germline V lookup: CDR1 MNHEY, CDR2 SVGAGI. The CDR3 bases are TGTGCCAGCGGGTACAGGGACCCAGATACGCAGTATTTT. This sequence encodes CASGYRDPDTQYF.

The chain uses TRBV28 and TRBJ1-5; D gene ambiguous. This CDR3 is built from 13 residues. From germline, CDR1 is MDHEN and CDR2 SYDVKM. The V end lost 1 base, the J end lost 15 bases, and 16 bases lay between the germline ends. The CDR3 DNA follows: TGTGCCAGCAGTTTATATCCGGGATCGCCTCGGCATTTT. As protein: CASSLYPGSPRHF.

This clone was seen only once. The rearrangement links TRBV4-3 to TRBJ1-1; D not certain. Between the trimmed V and J ends, which lost 0 bases and 4 bases, there was a span of 12 bases. Per germline, CDR1 LGHNA and CDR2 YSLEER. This CDR3 spans 15 amino acids. This CDR3 reads CASSQERSESTEAFF. The CDR3 DNA follows: TGCGCCAGCAGCCAAGAACGATCGGAGTCCACTGAAGCTTTCTTT.

This clone appeared a single time. The V gene is TRBV7-9, the J gene TRBJ2-3, with TRBD1 as a possible D gene (6 bases). Trimming took off 3 bases at V and 1 base at J, with 11 bases between the two ends. The V gene's germline CDR1 is SEHNR and CDR2 FQNEAQ (reference sequence). The CDR3 covers 15 residues. CDR3 amino acids: CASSFLAGGTDTQYF. The DNA for the CDR3 is TGTGCCAGCAGCTTCTTGGCAGGGGGCACAGATACGCAGTATTTT.

This chain joins TRBV15 and TRBJ1-2, with 8 nucleotides matching TRBD1. The CDR3 is 15 amino acids. Germline V gene data show CDR1 as LNHNV and CDR2 as YYDKDF (reference sequence). V shed 1 base and J 8 bases; nucleotides not matched to a gene: 9. For the CDR3, the DNA is TGTGCCACCAGCAGAGGAGGCAGGGGGCAGGAAGGCTACACCTTC. It translates to CATSRGGRGQEGYTF.

J is TRBJ1-1 and V is TRBV30, with D unclear. CDR1 is GTSNPN and CDR2 is SVGIG in the germline V gene (reference sequence). The V end lost 3 bases, the J end lost 10 bases, and 12 bases lay between the germline ends. The CDR3 covers 11 residues. The DNA of the CDR3 is TGTGCCTGGAGACTGAGTTCTACAGCTTTCTTT. It codes for CAWRLSSTAFF.